This T cell receptor (beta chain) was identified during a study of spatial heterogeneity in lung cancer. Findings of the study overall: The appearance of ubiquitous expanded tumor TCRs in blood was greater at resection than follow-up.

CDR1 is MNHNS and CDR2 is SASEGT in the germline V gene. Trimming pared 4 bases from V and 8 bases from J, leaving 6 bases between. The CDR3 runs 11 residues. This clonotype was counted many times. The antigen remains unidentified. Stated time point: sample taken at primary tumor resection. The input material, whole RNA from tumor, nontumor lung or frozen PBMC, was sequenced unsorted. TCRdb ran MiXCR on the 5' RACE reads and lists one entry per CDR3 protein. The sample comprises about 23,000 distinct CDR3 sequences, approximately 5% of which are singletons, and 5.2% rests with the top ten. The sequence was obtained from a male donor with early-stage non-small cell lung cancer. Sequences were derived from PBMCs, sampled at surgery. The chain joins TRBV6-1 to TRBJ1-5; D unresolved. The chain's CDR3 is CASSGTEPQHF. Here the CDR3 DNA reads TGTGCCAGCAGTGGTACAGAGCCCCAGCATTTT.